This TCR beta chain comes out of a study of T cells after yellow fever vaccination. TCRdb reprocessed the 5' RACE reads via MiXCR and lists one record per CDR3 protein. The sample has under 600,000 distinct CDR3 sequences, 21% seen once; the top ten hold about a sixth. This clonotype showed up just a few times. V was cut by 0 bases and J by 4 bases, with 13 bases left in between. The CDR3 length is 15 residues. Germline CDR1 SGHRS, CDR2 YFSETQ. This receptor was obtained from a man aged 18 to 29 who received the YFV17D yellow fever vaccine. The source material was PBMCs, sampled roughly 20 days after the first yellow fever vaccination. This sequence joins TRBV5-1 and TRBJ2-5; tentatively, D is TRBD1 or TRBD2 (6 bases each). The CDR3 nucleotides are TGCGCCAGCAGCTTGGCATCGGGGGCGGGAGAGACCCAGTACTTC. This codes for CASSLASGAGETQYF.